Listed here is a single T cell receptor (beta chain). Its antigen remains unidentified. This entry belongs to a study of T cell responses to AZD1222 COVID-19 vaccine. CDR3 length: 16 amino acids. Deletions cut 1 base from V and 0 bases from J, with 7 bases between. The germline CDR1 and CDR2 sequences are SGHTA and FQGNSA. Points from the study as a whole: Repertoires were obtained solely post-peak T cell response. Donors skewed white British and female; clonal diversity was possibly underestimated.

TCRdb's table, derived via immunoSEQ multiplex PCR, lists solely in-frame clones and lacks some. The sample holds approximately 190,000 clones, approximately 93% seen once. The sample in question was peripheral blood, obtained 28 days after the second AZD1222 dose. The receptor's source is an adult who received the AZD1222 COVID-19 vaccine. The chain couples TRBV7-2 to TRBJ2-6; D is perhaps TRBD2 (5 bases). The CDR3 DNA follows: TGTGCCAGCAGCTTAGTGGGGAGCTCTGGGGCCAACGTCCTGACTTTC. As protein: CASSLVGSSGANVLTF.